Listed below are T cell receptor beta chains from one sample, sequenced in a study of blood T cells in healthy people across ages. MiXCR was run by TCRdb on the 5' RACE reads, yielding one entry per CDR3 protein. This table holds about 1.1 million distinct CDR3 sequences, around two fifths found once. The specimen was blood. Receptor source: a man between 18 and 35 years old in good health. Both conserved end residues are part of each CDR3. Fields, in order: V gene, D gene, clone size, J gene, CDR3 protein, CDR3 DNA. The D gene is left open where the match is weak. Part of the rows lack a size; the others show once, few, many or a class for expanded clones.

V: TRBV5-1; D: -; size: few; J: TRBJ2-1; CDR3: CASRQDSSYNEQFF; DNA: TGCGCCAGCAGACAAGACAGCTCCTACAATGAGCAGTTCTTC
V: TRBV7-2; D: TRBD2; size: -; J: TRBJ2-4; CDR3: CASSPQRESKNIQYF; DNA: TGTGCCAGCAGCCCCCAGCGGGAGTCCAAAAACATTCAGTACTTC
V: TRBV2; D: -; size: few; J: TRBJ2-5; CDR3: CASRVTGLQETQYF; DNA: TGTGCCAGCAGAGTAACAGGGTTACAAGAGACCCAGTACTTC
V: TRBV12-3/TRBV12-4; D: TRBD1; size: few; J: TRBJ1-1; CDR3: CASSSAGQAMNTEAFF; DNA: TGTGCCAGCTCCTCGGCGGGACAGGCCATGAACACTGAAGCTTTCTTT
V: TRBV9; D: -; size: -; J: TRBJ1-1; CDR3: CASSVSLGTKGGMNTEAFF; DNA: TGTGCCAGCAGCGTCTCCCTGGGGACCAAGGGGGGTATGAACACTGAAGCTTTCTTT
V: TRBV10-3; D: -; size: -; J: TRBJ1-5; CDR3: CAISESTDYQPQHF; DNA: TGTGCCATCAGTGAGTCTACAGACTATCAGCCCCAGCATTTT
V: TRBV27; D: -; size: -; J: TRBJ1-6; CDR3: CASSTTALSNSPLHF; DNA: TGTGCCAGCAGTACCACCGCGCTGAGTAATTCACCCCTCCACTTT
V: TRBV4-2; D: TRBD1; size: few; J: TRBJ2-1; CDR3: CASSRILSRTGKFNEQFF; DNA: TGTGCCAGCAGCCGAATCCTATCTCGGACAGGGAAGTTCAATGAGCAGTTCTTC
V: TRBV7-2; D: -; size: -; J: TRBJ1-5; CDR3: CASSLGGVRNQPQHF; DNA: TGTGCCAGCAGCTTAGGGGGGGTTCGCAATCAGCCCCAGCATTTT
V: TRBV20-1; D: -; size: -; J: TRBJ1-5; CDR3: CSAREGSGKQPQHF; DNA: TGCAGTGCTAGAGAAGGGTCGGGCAAGCAGCCCCAGCATTTT
V: TRBV20-1; D: TRBD2; size: few; J: TRBJ2-1; CDR3: CSARDGAGGYNEQFF; DNA: TGCAGTGCTAGAGATGGAGCGGGGGGGTACAATGAGCAGTTCTTC
V: TRBV15; D: -; size: -; J: TRBJ2-3; CDR3: CATSRGYGEGNTQYF; DNA: TGTGCCACCAGCAGAGGGTATGGGGAAGGGAATACGCAGTATTTT
V: TRBV7-2; D: TRBD1; size: -; J: TRBJ1-1; CDR3: CASRLTGGWAEAFF; DNA: TGTGCCAGCAGATTGACAGGGGGCTGGGCTGAAGCTTTCTTT
V: TRBV4-1; D: TRBD2; size: few; J: TRBJ2-1; CDR3: CASSHVLKGRGGNEQFF; DNA: TGCGCCAGCAGCCACGTCCTCAAGGGTCGGGGGGGGAATGAGCAGTTCTTC
V: TRBV12-3/TRBV12-4; D: TRBD1; size: -; J: TRBJ2-3; CDR3: CASRMTGGRADTQYF; DNA: TGTGCCAGCAGAATGACAGGGGGCAGAGCAGATACGCAGTATTTT
V: TRBV4-2; D: TRBD1; size: few; J: TRBJ2-3; CDR3: CASTNRDRNTDTQYF; DNA: TGTGCCAGCACCAACCGGGACAGAAACACAGATACGCAGTATTTT
V: TRBV9; D: -; size: once; J: TRBJ1-1; CDR3: CASSNWGTGNTEAFF; DNA: TGTGCCAGCAGTAACTGGGGGACGGGGAACACTGAAGCTTTCTTT
V: TRBV29-1; D: TRBD2; size: -; J: TRBJ2-7; CDR3: CSVEDRRGGLNEQYF; DNA: TGCAGCGTTGAAGACCGGCGGGGGGGCCTTAATGAGCAGTACTTC
V: TRBV2; D: TRBD2; size: -; J: TRBJ2-3; CDR3: CASETSGADTQYF; DNA: TGTGCCAGCGAGACTAGCGGGGCAGATACGCAGTATTTT
V: TRBV2; D: -; size: -; J: TRBJ2-1; CDR3: CASSDTGAGPFNEQFF; DNA: TGTGCCAGCAGTGACACCGGGGCAGGACCTTTCAATGAGCAGTTCTTC
V: TRBV7-2; D: TRBD1; size: -; J: TRBJ1-1; CDR3: CASSLEGTVMNTEAFF; DNA: TGTGCCAGCAGCTTAGAAGGGACAGTAATGAACACTGAAGCTTTCTTT
V: TRBV25-1; D: TRBD1; size: -; J: TRBJ1-1; CDR3: CASTPGDRDINTEAFF; DNA: TGTGCCAGCACCCCAGGGGACAGGGATATTAACACTGAAGCTTTCTTT
V: TRBV11-1; D: -; size: -; J: TRBJ2-7; CDR3: CASSLDPVDISYNEQYF; DNA: TGTGCCAGCAGCTTAGACCCCGTGGACATTTCCTACAATGAGCAGTACTTC
V: TRBV29-1; D: -; size: few; J: TRBJ2-2; CDR3: CSVLLASGDTGELFF; DNA: TGCAGCGTTCTTTTAGCATCCGGGGACACCGGGGAGCTGTTTTTT
V: TRBV12-3/TRBV12-4; D: -; size: -; J: TRBJ2-5; CDR3: CASSPSTRVETQYF; DNA: TGTGCCAGCAGTCCCTCGACAAGAGTAGAGACCCAGTACTTC
V: TRBV7-2; D: -; size: few; J: TRBJ1-1; CDR3: CASKIFRTVNTEAFF; DNA: TGTGCCAGCAAGATATTCAGGACAGTGAACACTGAAGCTTTCTTT
V: TRBV20-1; D: -; size: -; J: TRBJ1-2; CDR3: CSARDLSGDGYGYTF; DNA: TGCAGTGCTAGAGATTTGTCGGGGGATGGCTATGGCTACACCTTC
V: TRBV4-2; D: -; size: few; J: TRBJ2-1; CDR3: CASSQDLNYHEQFF; DNA: TGTGCCAGCAGCCAAGATCTCAATTACCATGAGCAGTTCTTC
V: TRBV6-2/TRBV6-3; D: TRBD1; size: -; J: TRBJ2-7; CDR3: CASAGTAYYEQYF; DNA: TGTGCCAGCGCCGGGACAGCTTACTACGAGCAGTACTTC
V: TRBV29-1; D: TRBD1; size: -; J: TRBJ2-1; CDR3: CSVEGAGQGEYEQFF; DNA: TGCAGCGTTGAGGGAGCGGGACAGGGCGAGTATGAGCAGTTCTTC
V: TRBV4-3; D: -; size: -; J: TRBJ1-1; CDR3: CASSQTHREGTEAFF; DNA: TGCGCCAGCAGCCAGACCCACAGGGAGGGCACTGAAGCTTTCTTT
V: TRBV7-8; D: TRBD2; size: -; J: TRBJ2-3; CDR3: CASSRTGTSAGSTDTQYF; DNA: TGTGCCAGCAGCCGGACCGGGACTAGCGCAGGTAGCACAGATACGCAGTATTTT
V: TRBV5-1; D: -; size: few; J: TRBJ2-5; CDR3: CASSLSAETQYF; DNA: TGCGCCAGCAGCTTGTCAGCGGAGACCCAGTACTTC
V: TRBV6-2/TRBV6-3; D: TRBD1; size: -; J: TRBJ2-5; CDR3: CASRQDRGQETQYF; DNA: TGTGCCAGCAGACAAGACAGGGGTCAAGAGACCCAGTACTTC
V: TRBV7-3; D: -; size: -; J: TRBJ1-1; CDR3: CASSANQDTEAFF; DNA: TGTGCCAGCAGCGCAAATCAGGACACTGAAGCTTTCTTT
V: TRBV29-1; D: -; size: -; J: TRBJ2-2; CDR3: CSVGVLAGELFF; DNA: TGCAGCGTTGGAGTCCTAGCCGGGGAGCTGTTTTTT
V: TRBV7-9; D: -; size: -; J: TRBJ1-1; CDR3: CASSSPDRNTEAFF; DNA: TGTGCCAGCAGCTCTCCCGACAGGAACACTGAAGCTTTCTTT
V: TRBV5-1; D: TRBD1; size: few; J: TRBJ2-3; CDR3: CASSADRDLTDTQYF; DNA: TGCGCCAGCAGCGCCGACAGGGACCTTACAGATACGCAGTATTTT
V: TRBV6-4; D: -; size: -; J: TRBJ2-5; CDR3: CASSEEGWGNEQYF; DNA: TGTGCCAGCAGTGAGGAAGGGTGGGGCAATGAGCAGTACTTC
V: TRBV14; D: TRBD1; size: few; J: TRBJ2-3; CDR3: CASSQLDRGSTDTQYF; DNA: TGTGCCAGCAGCCAACTCGACAGGGGGTCTACAGATACGCAGTATTTT
V: TRBV4-3; D: TRBD1; size: few; J: TRBJ1-1; CDR3: CASSQVGPTGVGEAFF; DNA: TGCGCCAGCAGCCAAGTAGGCCCGACAGGGGTCGGTGAAGCTTTCTTT
V: TRBV6-5; D: -; size: -; J: TRBJ1-2; CDR3: CASSYSVSWAKGYTF; DNA: TGTGCCAGCAGTTACTCGGTTAGCTGGGCTAAAGGCTACACCTTC
V: TRBV20-1; D: -; size: few; J: TRBJ1-1; CDR3: CSARDLRGAVTEAFF; DNA: TGCAGTGCTAGAGATCTCAGGGGAGCGGTCACTGAAGCTTTCTTT
V: TRBV10-3; D: -; size: once; J: TRBJ1-4; CDR3: CAISTQPNEKLFF; DNA: TGTGCCATCAGTACGCAGCCTAATGAAAAACTGTTTTTT
V: TRBV6-1; D: -; size: -; J: TRBJ2-7; CDR3: CASGDGPGGHYEQYF; DNA: TGTGCCAGCGGCGATGGTCCGGGCGGGCACTACGAGCAGTACTTC
V: TRBV27; D: -; size: -; J: TRBJ1-5; CDR3: CASRMTGSNQPQHF; DNA: TGTGCCAGCAGAATGACGGGGAGCAATCAGCCCCAGCATTTT
V: TRBV20-1; D: -; size: -; J: TRBJ2-3; CDR3: CSARDRGGYTDTQYF; DNA: TGCAGTGCTAGAGATCGGGGCGGATACACAGATACGCAGTATTTT
V: TRBV7-2; D: -; size: -; J: TRBJ1-3; CDR3: CASSLQAVGNTIYF; DNA: TGTGCCAGCAGCCTCCAGGCGGTCGGAAACACCATATATTTT
V: TRBV20-1; D: -; size: once; J: TRBJ2-1; CDR3: CSARLLSGTYNEQFF; DNA: TGCAGTGCTAGACTTTTAAGTGGTACCTACAATGAGCAGTTCTTC